Each of the 13 T cell receptor beta chains below was sequenced from the same sample in a study of OX40 agonist ivuxolimab in advanced cancers. Library prep was done by the immunoSEQ multiplex PCR assay. TCRdb mirrors the immuneACCESS table, restricted to in-frame sequences. Some clones are absent from its copies; in checked studies, under half trace to an unresolved V gene, and the reason for the others is unknown. The sample table records about 20,000 clones; about nine tenths of these occur just once. The ten largest clonotypes hold 21% of the sample. The sample was CD4+ or CD8+ T cells sorted from blood, taken in a trial of the OX40 agonist ivuxolimab. The receptor set was obtained from an adult with an advanced solid tumor such as melanoma, head and neck, liver or kidney cancer.

V is TRBV6-4 and J is TRBJ1-1; tentatively, D is TRBD1 (6 bases). CDR1 is MRHNA, CDR2 SNTAGT, per germline. CDR3 length: 14 residues. V lost 0 bases to trimming and J lost 4 bases, with 9 bases between them. CDR3 DNA: TGTGCCAGCAGTGACTCCCTAGGGGGCACTGAAGCTTTCTTT. Translating gives CASSDSLGGTEAFF.

The J gene is TRBJ1-4, the V gene TRBV5-1, with a possible D match to TRBD1 (6 bases). The germline gives CDR1 SGHRS, CDR2 YFSETQ. Trimming cost V 5 bases and J 7 bases, with 24 bases left between them. CDR3 length: 17 amino acids. As DNA, the CDR3 is TGCGCCAGCAGGAAATTGCGAGTAGGGGACATAAGTGAAAAACTGTTTTTT. It encodes CASRKLRVGDISEKLFF.

The chain joins TRBV4-1 to TRBJ2-7; D is possibly TRBD1 (5 bases). The length of the CDR3 is 12 residues. With 4 bases removed from V and 5 bases from J, the gap between germline ends came to 9 bases. Germline CDR1 MGHRA, CDR2 YSYEKL. The CDR3 here is CASSPTGDEQYF. The CDR3 nucleotides are TGCGCCAGCAGCCCTACAGGAGACGAGCAGTACTTC.

This clone has only a few counts. The gene calls are TRBV13 and TRBJ2-7, with 11 bases identical to TRBD1. Germline lookup yields CDR1 PRHDT and CDR2 FYEKMQ (reference sequence). With V trimmed by 3 bases and J by 7 bases, 8 bases remained unmatched. This CDR3 comprises 15 residues. The CDR3 bases are TGTGCCAGCAGCTTTTCGGACAGGGGGCCATGGGAGCAGTACTTC. This gives the protein CASSFSDRGPWEQYF.

The chain uses TRBV5-8 and TRBJ1-6, with TRBD1 identical over 8 bases. CDR3 length equals 16 residues. CDR1 and CDR2 (germline): SGHTS, YDEGEE. The V gene end was trimmed by 3 bases and the J gene end by 3 bases; junction bases not matched to a gene: 5. CDR3 bases: TGTGCCAGCAGCTCGGACAGGGTTTTCTATAATTCACCCCTCCACTTT. This translates into CASSSDRVFYNSPLHF.

The chain employs TRBV5-6 and TRBJ2-7, with 10 bases fitting TRBD1. V dropped 0 bases and J dropped 3; count of bases not matched to a gene: 6. This CDR3 spans 16 amino acids. CDR1 is SGHDT, CDR2 YYEEEE, per germline. The CDR3 sequence: CASSLVWDRGIYEQYF. Here the CDR3 DNA reads TGTGCCAGCAGCTTGGTGTGGGACAGGGGTATCTACGAGCAGTACTTC.

V is TRBV7-3 and J is TRBJ2-7; D is uncertain. Germline CDR1 and CDR2: SGHTA and FQGTGA. Deletions cut 2 bases from V and 4 bases from J, with 24 bases between. The CDR3 is made up of 18 amino acids. CDR3 sequence (DNA): TGTGCCAGCAGCTTAGGTGTGTTGCGCGGTGGCCCAACATACGAGCAGTACTTC. Amino acids: CASSLGVLRGGPTYEQYF.

This chain uses TRBV7-9 with TRBJ1-1; 7 bases are a match to TRBD1. With 6 bases clipped from V and 7 bases from J, the junction kept 5 bases outside the gene matches. The CDR3 totals 12 residues. Looked up from germline, CDR1 is SEHNR and CDR2 is FQNEAQ (reference sequence). The CDR3 nucleotides read TGTGCCAGCAGAATACCAGGGGGTGAAGCTTTCTTT. This codes for CASRIPGGEAFF.

The chain has TRBV6-6 and TRBJ2-3; D gene unclear. The CDR3 covers 12 residues. V lost 5 bases to trimming and J lost 2 bases, with 5 bases between them. Germline CDR1 is MNHNY and CDR2 is SVGAGI (reference sequence). The DNA for the CDR3 is TGTGCCAGCAGTGCAGACACAGATACGCAGTATTTT. This gives the protein CASSADTDTQYF.

This sequence joins TRBV11-3 and TRBJ2-1; D is perhaps TRBD1 (6 bases). Trimming removed 5 bases from V and 7 bases from J, with 12 bases in between. The germline V gene encodes CDR1 SGHNT and CDR2 YENEEA. The CDR3 is made up of 13 amino acids. The CDR3 sequence is CASSPIRGNEQFF. The CDR3 DNA sequence: TGTGCCAGCAGCCCTATAAGGGGGAATGAGCAGTTCTTC.

The rearrangement links TRBV7-6 to TRBJ2-5; D is possibly TRBD1 (6 bases). Trimming left V 5 bases short and J 1 base short, with 11 bases between. This CDR3 spans 14 amino acids. Per germline, CDR1 SGHVS and CDR2 FNYEAQ. CDR3 in amino acids: CASSPGTTQETQYF. CDR3 coding DNA: TGTGCCAGCAGCCCCGGGACAACCCAAGAGACCCAGTACTTC.

The chain carries TRBV7-8 and TRBJ2-1; 13 nucleotides line up with TRBD2. CDR1 is SGHVS and CDR2 is FQNEAQ in the germline V gene. Trimming took 3 bases from V and 0 from J; bases not matched to a gene: 11. CDR3 length: 20 amino acids. The CDR3 loop is CASSFMWTSGGFSSYNEQFF. CDR3 nucleotides: TGTGCCAGCAGCTTCATGTGGACTAGCGGGGGTTTCAGCTCCTACAATGAGCAGTTCTTC.

The chain links TRBV6-1 to TRBJ1-1; D not certain. The germline CDR1 and CDR2 sequences are MNHNS and SASEGT. The CDR3 has 14 residues. With 6 bases removed from V and 1 base from J, the gap between germline ends came to 12 bases. The CDR3 loop is CASRVETGNTEAFF. The CDR3 DNA follows: TGTGCCAGCAGGGTAGAGACTGGGAACACTGAAGCTTTCTTT.